A selection of T cell receptor beta chains follows, all from one sample in a study of blood T cell repertoires in COVID-19. Assay used: immunoSEQ multiplex PCR; TCRdb lists only in-frame clones, some missing. Among 350,000 to 450,000 clones listed, about 85% were seen once. Sequenced input: peripheral blood. These receptors were obtained from a woman aged 18-29 years with acute or convalescent COVID-19. The CDR3 runs from the conserved cysteine through the conserved F or W. A D gene is named only where the DNA matches it firmly. Size values are once, few and many counts, or a class for expanded clones, and some rows have none.

TGTGCCAGTAGTATGCGAGGGACAGCAAATGAAAAACTGTTTTTT,CASSMRGTANEKLFF,TRBD1,.,TRBV19,TRBJ1-4
TGTGCCATCCTAAATGTGGACGAGCAGTACTTC,CAILNVDEQYF,.,once,TRBV10-3,TRBJ2-7
TGTGCCAGCAGCGTAGGGGGAGGGGACACTGAAGCTTTCTTT,CASSVGGGDTEAFF,.,.,TRBV9,TRBJ1-1
TGTGCCAGCAGTGAAGCGTATCTAAAAATTAGCCATCAGCCCCAGCATTTT,CASSEAYLKISHQPQHF,.,.,TRBV2,TRBJ1-5
TGTGCCAGCAGTCCTGCGGGAGTCTTATCTGCAACTAATGAAAAACTGTTTTTT,CASSPAGVLSATNEKLFF,.,.,TRBV27,TRBJ1-4
TGTGCCATCAGGGAGACAGGGGTCACTAATGAAAAACTGTTTTTT,CAIRETGVTNEKLFF,TRBD1,few,TRBV10-3,TRBJ1-4
TGTGCCAGCAGCGACAGGGGGGGACAGCCCCAGCATTTT,CASSDRGGQPQHF,TRBD1,.,TRBV27,TRBJ1-5
TGTGCCAGCAGCTTATCCGCGGGAGGATGGGAGACCCAGTACTTC,CASSLSAGGWETQYF,TRBD2,.,TRBV7-2,TRBJ2-5
TGTGCTAGTGGTTTGGTACTCAGTGTTCGGCTAGCGGGAGGGCCTAGGTACAATGAGCAGTTCTTC,CASGLVLSVRLAGGPRYNEQFF,TRBD2,.,TRBV12-5,TRBJ2-1
TGTGCCAGCGCTCTGGGGGGGTTATTCTACGAGCAGTACTTC,CASALGGLFYEQYF,TRBD2,.,TRBV7-8,TRBJ2-7
TGTGCCAGCAGCGGAGGCGCAGGGGCGATACCGAGTCAGCCCCAGCATTTT,CASSGGAGAIPSQPQHF,.,.,TRBV7-9,TRBJ1-5
TGTGCCAGCAGCTCGGACAGGGGCTATGGCTACACCTTC,CASSSDRGYGYTF,TRBD1,.,TRBV5-4,TRBJ1-2
TGTGCTAGTGGTTTAGAAATCGGAGGAATCGGGGAGCTGTTTTTT,CASGLEIGGIGELFF,.,.,TRBV12-5,TRBJ2-2
TGTGCCAGCAGTGATCCGTACCGGACTAATGAAAAACTGTTTTTT,CASSDPYRTNEKLFF,.,.,TRBV6-1,TRBJ1-4
TGTGCCAGCAGTTGGACAGCGGGGACCTACGAGCAGTACTTC,CASSWTAGTYEQYF,.,.,TRBV6-6,TRBJ2-7
TGTGCCAGCAGCCATGTCTCCGGACTAGTCAGGGAGCAGTTCTTC,CASSHVSGLVREQFF,TRBD2,.,TRBV6-1,TRBJ2-1
TGTGCCAGCAGTATTCGGACAGGAGGGAACACTGAAGCTTTCTTT,CASSIRTGGNTEAFF,TRBD1,few,TRBV27,TRBJ1-1
TGTGCCAGCTCTTTGCAGGGGGCGGTCAGCGAGCAGTACTTC,CASSLQGAVSEQYF,TRBD1,.,TRBV18,TRBJ2-7
TGTGCCTGGAGTGGGACAGCCTATGGCTACACCTTC,CAWSGTAYGYTF,.,once,TRBV30,TRBJ1-2
TGTGCCAGCAGCCTTAGGGGTTCCTACGAGCAGTACTTC,CASSLRGSYEQYF,.,once,TRBV28,TRBJ2-7
TGCGCCATCGGGACAGTGTACCAAGAGACCCAGTACTTC,CAIGTVYQETQYF,TRBD1,.,TRBV10-2,TRBJ2-5
TGTGCCAGCTCACCAAACTCTCCGGGACAGGGTATGATTCAGTACTTC,CASSPNSPGQGMIQYF,TRBD1,.,TRBV18,TRBJ2-4
TGTGCCAGTAGTATATACAGGGACCAGCCCCAGCATTTT,CASSIYRDQPQHF,.,few,TRBV19,TRBJ1-5
TGTGCCAGCAGCTTGAAGACAGGGTTTAACTATGGCTACACCTTC,CASSLKTGFNYGYTF,TRBD1,.,TRBV5-6,TRBJ1-2
TGCAGCGTTGAAGATCTTCACAGGGGAAATGGCTACACCTTC,CSVEDLHRGNGYTF,TRBD1,.,TRBV29-1,TRBJ1-2
TGTGCCTGGTGGGGAGGGGCTGGCGGCTACACCTTC,CAWWGGAGGYTF,.,once,TRBV30,TRBJ1-2
TGTGCCAGCCAAGGCGGTTTCACAGATACGCAGTATTTT,CASQGGFTDTQYF,.,.,TRBV7-2,TRBJ2-3
TGTGCCAGCAGCCTAAAAGCGAGGACAGATAGCAATCAGCCCCAGCATTTT,CASSLKARTDSNQPQHF,.,.,TRBV21-1,TRBJ1-5
TGTGCCAGCAGCACCATCAGGGGGCTATACACTGAAGCTTTCTTT,CASSTIRGLYTEAFF,TRBD1,many,TRBV9,TRBJ1-1
TGTGCCAGCCGACGCGGATATGGCTACACCTTC,CASRRGYGYTF,.,.,TRBV12-3/TRBV12-4,TRBJ1-2
TGTGCCAGCAGCGGACAGGGGGCTAACACTGAAGCTTTCTTT,CASSGQGANTEAFF,TRBD1,.,TRBV9,TRBJ1-1
TGCGCCAGCAGCTTGGTCCCGCTGAGTCTTGGAAACACCATATATTTT,CASSLVPLSLGNTIYF,.,.,TRBV5-1,TRBJ1-3
TGCACCAGGATCAAGCGGGCAAAGCTGTTCTTC,CTRIKRAKLFF,.,.,TRBV1,TRBJ2-1
TGTGCCAGCAGCCGGGGAGACCGATACACTGAAGCTTTCTTT,CASSRGDRYTEAFF,.,.,TRBV5-8,TRBJ1-1
TGTGCCAGCAGTAACCGGACAGTAATGAACACTGAAGCTTTCTTT,CASSNRTVMNTEAFF,.,few,TRBV6-5,TRBJ1-1
TGTGCCAGCTCACCTGGACTGTCCCAAGAGACCCAGTACTTC,CASSPGLSQETQYF,.,.,TRBV18,TRBJ2-5
TGTGCCAGCAGGGGCACGAGAGATACGCAGTATTTT,CASRGTRDTQYF,.,once,TRBV2,TRBJ2-3
TGTGCCTGCATTGACAGGGATAATTCACCCCTCCACTTT,CACIDRDNSPLHF,TRBD1,.,TRBV30,TRBJ1-6
TGTGCCAGCAGATTCGCAGGGTCCGGTGAGCAGTTCTTC,CASRFAGSGEQFF,.,.,TRBV2,TRBJ2-1
TGTGCCAGCAGACGGACAGGGTCGGGGTATGGCTACACCTTC,CASRRTGSGYGYTF,TRBD1,.,TRBV6-5,TRBJ1-2
TGTGCCAGCAGTGTTCCGGGACAGGGGGCTGTTGGGGCCAACGTCCTGACTTTC,CASSVPGQGAVGANVLTF,TRBD1,.,TRBV2,TRBJ2-6
TGTGCCAGTAGGCCCCGGGGGTCGGTATCCGGGGAGCTGTTTTTT,CASRPRGSVSGELFF,.,.,TRBV19,TRBJ2-2
TGCGCCAGCAGCCCAACAAACAGTGGTGGATGGGAAAAACTGTTTTTT,CASSPTNSGGWEKLFF,.,.,TRBV4-1,TRBJ1-4
TGCAGCGTGGGACTCCGACAGGGTCCCCCGCAGTTCTTC,CSVGLRQGPPQFF,.,.,TRBV29-1,TRBJ2-1
TGTGCCAGCAGCCCGAGAGGATCACAAGAGACCCAGTACTTC,CASSPRGSQETQYF,.,.,TRBV5-4,TRBJ2-5
TGTGCCAGCAGCCTTAGCGGGGGGTGGGATACGCAGTATTTT,CASSLSGGWDTQYF,TRBD2,.,TRBV11-2,TRBJ2-3
TGTGCCAGCAGTAAGGAGGCGGGGGCCTTAAATGAGCAGTTCTTC,CASSKEAGALNEQFF,.,.,TRBV5-6,TRBJ2-1
TGCGCCAGCAGCCACCTGGGGAGCTCCTATAATTCACCCCTCCACTTT,CASSHLGSSYNSPLHF,.,few,TRBV4-1,TRBJ1-6
TGTGCCAGCAGTGGGGGAGGGGACACAGATACGCAGTATTTT,CASSGGGDTDTQYF,TRBD2,.,TRBV28,TRBJ2-3